Reported below is one T cell receptor (beta chain). Its cognate antigen is unknown. These data come from a study of cytomegalovirus exposure and HLA in healthy donors. Study-wide findings and caveats: Being indistinguishable, some V segments were excluded, TRBV6-2 and TRBV6-3 among them.

It was with 60 Vbeta and 13 Jbeta primers that the PCR ran. Profiled with immunoSEQ multiplex PCR; TCRdb holds only in-frame clones, not every one. The clone table shows 85,000 or so clones, with the ten largest holding approximately 1.1%. This CDR3 spans 14 amino acids. Germline CDR1 and CDR2: MNHEY and SMNVEV (reference sequence). The V end was cut by 6 bases, the J end by 2 bases, with 11 bases between. The chain recombines TRBV27 with TRBJ1-5; D might be TRBD1 (5 bases). The receptor was derived from a woman younger than 45 in good health and CMV-seronegative. Specimen: PBMCs. CDR3 bases: TGTGCCAGCAGGTTCGGCAGGGGCAATCAGCCCCAGCATTTT. It encodes CASRFGRGNQPQHF.